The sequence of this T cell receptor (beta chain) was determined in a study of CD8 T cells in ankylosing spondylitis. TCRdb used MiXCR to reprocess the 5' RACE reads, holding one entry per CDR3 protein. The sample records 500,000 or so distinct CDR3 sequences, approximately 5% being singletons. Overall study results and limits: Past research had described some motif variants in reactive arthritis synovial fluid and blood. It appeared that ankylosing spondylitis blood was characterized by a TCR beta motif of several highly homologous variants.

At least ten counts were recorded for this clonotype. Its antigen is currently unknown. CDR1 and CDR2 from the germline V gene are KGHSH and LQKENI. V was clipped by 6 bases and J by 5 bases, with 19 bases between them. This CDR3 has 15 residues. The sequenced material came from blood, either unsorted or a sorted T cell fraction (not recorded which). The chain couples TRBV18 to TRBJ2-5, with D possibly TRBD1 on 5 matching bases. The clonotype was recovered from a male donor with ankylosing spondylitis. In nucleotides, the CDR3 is TGTGCCAGCTCCCCCGAACCCATACCAGGGGAGACCCAGTACTTC. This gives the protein CASSPEPIPGETQYF.